One and the same sample provided the 22 T cell receptor beta chains below, sequenced in a study of cytotoxic CD8 clonotypes in ibrutinib-treated CLL. Produced via immunoSEQ multiplex PCR; TCRdb's table is partial and in-frame only. Here the sample spans 35,000 to 50,000 clones, just over 70% being singletons. This material consisted of PBMCs, taken at disease progression, from a patient treated with ibrutinib. Receptor source: a human donor with chronic lymphocytic leukemia.

This chain links TRBV27 with TRBJ2-3; 10 nucleotides agree with TRBD2. Trimming at V came to 2 bases and at J to 6 bases, leaving 5 bases not matched to a gene. Per the germline V gene, CDR1 is MNHEY and CDR2 is SMNVEV (reference sequence). The CDR3 consists of 15 residues. CDR3 nucleotide sequence: TGTGCCAGCAGTTTAGGGCTAGCGGGAGTCGATACGCAGTATTTT. Translation: CASSLGLAGVDTQYF.

A single count supports this clone. The rearrangement joins TRBV5-8 to TRBJ2-7, with D possibly matching TRBD2 (5 bases). Per germline, CDR1 SGHTS and CDR2 YDEGEE. The CDR3 runs 16 residues. The V and J ends lost 4 bases and 2 bases respectively, with 19 bases between them. The CDR3 DNA reads as TGTGCCAGCAGCCAAACCCCTTACAAGGGAGCCTACGAGCAGTACTTC. Residues: CASSQTPYKGAYEQYF.

This chain links TRBV5-4 with TRBJ2-3, with 10 bases aligning to TRBD2. J lost 1 base, V lost 4 bases, and 6 bases had no gene match. Germline assignment: CDR1 SGHNT and CDR2 YYREEE (reference sequence). This CDR3 has 16 residues. The CDR3: CASSNTSGGGTDTQYF. CDR3 nucleotides: TGTGCCAGCAGCAATACCAGCGGGGGGGGCACAGATACGCAGTATTTT.

The chain joins TRBV5-1 to TRBJ2-3; unclear D gene. This CDR3 is 12 amino acids long. Trimming took 6 bases from V and 8 from J, leaving 13 bases between them. CDR1 SGHRS and CDR2 YFSETQ come from the germline V gene. Here the CDR3 reads CASKSTRGTQYF. The CDR3 bases are TGCGCCAGCAAGTCCACGAGAGGTACGCAGTATTTT.

This clone counts as medium-sized. This chain links TRBV11-2 with TRBJ1-2; no reliable D call. Per the germline V gene, CDR1 is SGHAT and CDR2 is FQNNGV. This CDR3 contains 13 residues. The ends were cut back, 5 bases at V and 7 bases at J, with 14 bases in the middle. The CDR3 region is CASSPSPRGGYTF. The CDR3 DNA reads TGTGCCAGCAGCCCGTCGCCCCGCGGTGGCTACACCTTC.

This chain links TRBV28 with TRBJ2-7, with TRBD2 matching 7 bases. J was trimmed by 1 base and V by 2 bases; bases with no gene match: 2. The germline V gene encodes CDR1 MDHEN and CDR2 SYDVKM. The CDR3 is 14 residues long. CDR3 bases: TGTGCCAGCAGTTTAGGGGGAGGGTCCTACGAGCAGTACTTC. Translating it yields CASSLGGGSYEQYF.

The chain joins TRBV18 to TRBJ2-7, with TRBD1 identical over 7 bases. The CDR3 loop spans 14 amino acids. The V gene end was trimmed by 3 bases and the J gene end by 2 bases; junction bases not matched to a gene: 4. Germline V gives CDR1 KGHSH, CDR2 LQKENI. The CDR3 nucleotides are TGTGCCAGCTCACCGTGGGACAGCACCTACGAGCAGTACTTC. Residues: CASSPWDSTYEQYF.

This rearrangement joins TRBV6-1 to TRBJ2-1, with TRBD1 matching 11 bases. The CDR3 covers 14 residues. Germline V gives CDR1 MNHNS, CDR2 SASEGT. With 6 bases clipped from V and 8 bases from J, the junction kept 6 bases outside the gene matches. CDR3 DNA sequence: TGTGCCAGCAGCAATGGACAGGGGGCGTATGAGCAGTTCTTC. Protein: CASSNGQGAYEQFF.

This chain connects TRBV5-1 to TRBJ2-1, with 7 bases matching TRBD2. Germline V gene data show CDR1 as SGHRS and CDR2 as YFSETQ. This CDR3 comprises 14 residues. The V gene end was trimmed by 0 bases and the J gene end by 8 bases; junction bases not matched to a gene: 5. This chain's CDR3 is CASSLEWGGDEQFF. The CDR3 DNA is TGCGCCAGCAGCTTGGAGTGGGGAGGGGATGAGCAGTTCTTC.

The chain carries TRBV4-2 and TRBJ1-4, with a weak D call TRBD1 (6 bases). Trimming stripped 0 bases from V and 5 bases from J, with 13 bases between. This CDR3 contains 16 residues. From germline, CDR1 is LGHNA and CDR2 YNFKEQ. The CDR3 DNA follows: TGTGCCAGCAGCCAAGATAGACAGGTGAAAAATGAAAAACTGTTTTTT. Translating it yields CASSQDRQVKNEKLFF.

Only a few counts were recorded for this clone. The chain has TRBV4-1 and TRBJ2-2; D may be TRBD1 or TRBD2 (5 bases each). The CDR3 is made up of 14 amino acids. Germline V gene data show CDR1 as MGHRA and CDR2 as YSYEKL. Trimming stripped 3 bases from V and 4 bases from J, with 9 bases between. CDR3 in DNA: TGCGCCAGCAGCCAGACGAGGGGCACCGGGGAGCTGTTTTTT. Amino acids: CASSQTRGTGELFF.

CDR3 protein: CASSQDRGGFYNEQFF. The CDR3 coding sequence is TGCGCCAGCAGCCAAGATAGAGGTGGCTTTTACAATGAGCAGTTCTTC. V usage is TRBV4-1 and J usage is TRBJ2-1, with D unresolved. V was cut by 0 bases and J by 4 bases, with 13 bases left in between. CDR1 is MGHRA and CDR2 is YSYEKL in the germline V gene. This CDR3 is built from 16 residues.

This clone showed up just a few times. This chain connects TRBV27 to TRBJ2-1; D ambiguous. Trimming stripped 6 bases from V and 5 bases from J, with 11 bases between. Germline V gene lookup returns CDR1 MNHEY and CDR2 SMNVEV (reference sequence). This CDR3 contains 13 residues. In nucleotides, the CDR3 is TGTGCCAGCAGCATCAGGCGGAACAATGAGCAGTTCTTC. This gives the protein CASSIRRNNEQFF.

This clone was detected a few times. The gene calls are TRBV20-1 and TRBJ2-7; a weak D match, TRBD1 (7 bases). Germline V CDR1 and CDR2: DFQATT, SNEGSKA (reference sequence). CDR3 length equals 11 residues. Trimming stripped 6 bases from V and 5 bases from J, with 11 bases between. CDR3 in amino acids: CSARDSNEQYF. CDR3 in DNA: TGCAGTGCGCGGGACAGCAACGAGCAGTACTTC.

V is TRBV6-5 and J is TRBJ2-7; TRBD1 might be the D (5 bases). The germline V gene has CDR1 MNHEY and CDR2 SVGAGI. The CDR3 length is 14 residues. The V end lost 0 bases, the J end lost 4 bases, and 10 bases lay between the germline ends. CDR3 sequence reads: CASSYSWGAYEQYF. CDR3 DNA sequence: TGTGCCAGCAGTTACTCGTGGGGCGCTTACGAGCAGTACTTC.

This clone has more than one count but fewer than ten. The J gene is TRBJ2-7, the V gene TRBV13, with D maybe TRBD1 (6 bases). The germline V gene encodes CDR1 PRHDT and CDR2 FYEKMQ (reference sequence). The CDR3 has 15 residues. Trimming shortened V by 5 bases and J by 6 bases, and 20 bases separated the two germline ends. The CDR3 region is CASSLTGSRGGEQYF. Here the CDR3 DNA reads TGTGCCAGCAGCCTCACCGGGTCCCGAGGGGGCGAGCAGTACTTC.

The chain employs TRBV5-1 and TRBJ1-4, with D hard to call. V lost 0 bases and J lost 8, with 2 bases in between. The CDR3 spans 11 residues. Germline-derived CDR1 and CDR2 are SGHRS and YFSETQ. The CDR3 loop is CASSLGEKLFF. The CDR3 nucleotides are TGCGCCAGCAGCTTGGGAGAAAAACTGTTTTTT.

The chain joins TRBV28 to TRBJ1-5; D is unclear. This CDR3 has 12 amino acids. From germline, CDR1 is MDHEN and CDR2 SYDVKM. V was trimmed by 6 bases and J by 9 bases, leaving 12 bases between them. The CDR3 loop reads CASSQDLGPQHF. The CDR3 DNA follows: TGTGCCAGCAGCCAGGATTTGGGGCCCCAGCATTTT.

The chain has TRBV15 and TRBJ2-7; D possibly matches TRBD1 or TRBD2 (5 bases each). Germline lookup yields CDR1 LNHNV and CDR2 YYDKDF (reference sequence). Trimming stripped 0 bases from V and 4 bases from J, with 10 bases between. This CDR3 contains 14 residues. CDR3 bases: TGTGCCACCAGCAGAGATGGGACCCTTTACGAGCAGTACTTC. Its translation: CATSRDGTLYEQYF.

The chain links TRBV30 to TRBJ2-5; 9 bases map to TRBD1. Trimming took 2 bases from V and 9 from J; bases not matched to a gene: 7. The CDR3 contains 13 residues. CDR1 and CDR2 from the germline V gene are GTSNPN and SVGIG (reference sequence). In DNA, the CDR3 is TGTGCCTGGAGTCAGGGACAGGGTATCGCCCAGTACTTC. Protein sequence: CAWSQGQGIAQYF.

The V gene is TRBV5-6, the J gene TRBJ2-2; D is undetermined. The CDR3 loop spans 16 amino acids. With 4 bases removed from V and 2 bases from J, the gap between germline ends came to 15 bases. The germline gives CDR1 SGHDT, CDR2 YYEEEE. The CDR3: CASSHRLGLNTGELFF. CDR3 in DNA: TGTGCCAGCAGCCATCGCCTTGGTCTTAACACCGGGGAGCTGTTTTTT.

V and J are TRBV20-1 and TRBJ2-7; D not certain. Germline values: CDR1 DFQATT, CDR2 SNEGSKA (reference sequence). V was trimmed by 5 bases and J by 7 bases, leaving 9 bases between them. The length of the CDR3 is 10 residues. For the CDR3, the DNA is TGCAGTGCTTCTCTAGAAGAGCAGTACTTC. Protein sequence: CSASLEEQYF.